A selection of T cell receptor beta chains follows, all from one sample in a study of T cells after posttransplantation cyclophosphamide. Here immunoSEQ multiplex PCR was the method, and the copy in TCRdb shows in-frame clones only, minus some. The sample gives about 43,000 clones, less than 95% of which show up once; 2% to 2.5% is in the top ten. Sample: PBMCs, taken around 67 days after allogeneic stem cell transplant with posttransplant cyclophosphamide. These receptor sequences come from a male patient aged 55-69 years who received an allogeneic stem cell transplant from a related donor and was CMV-positive. Some T cells may be supplied by the graft donor. Each CDR3 is given with its conserved first and last residue. D genes are given only for firm matches. Clone size is given for some rows only: seen once, a few or many times, or a class if the clone is expanded.

d_call	clone_size	j_call	v_call	cdr3_aa	cdr3_nt
TRBD2	NA	TRBJ2-5	TRBV5-1	CASSLDRTSGEKTQYF	TGCGCCAGCAGCTTGGATCGGACTAGCGGGGAAAAGACCCAGTACTTC
NA	NA	TRBJ2-7	TRBV25-1	CASSEIGSPYEQYF	TGTGCCAGCAGTGAAATAGGGAGCCCCTACGAGCAGTACTTC
NA	NA	TRBJ2-5	TRBV5-4	CASSLQGAEETQYF	TGTGCCAGCAGCCTACAGGGAGCTGAAGAGACCCAGTACTTC
NA	NA	TRBJ1-2	TRBV29-1	CSVDRGEGLGYTF	TGCAGCGTTGATCGGGGGGAAGGGTTAGGCTACACCTTC
NA	NA	TRBJ2-7	TRBV30	CAWSPGGSGSYEQYF	TGTGCCTGGAGTCCCGGTGGTTCGGGATCCTACGAGCAGTACTTC
TRBD1	NA	TRBJ1-1	TRBV6-1	CASSEQGGNTEAFF	TGTGCCAGCAGTGAACAGGGGGGGAACACTGAAGCTTTCTTT
NA	NA	TRBJ1-2	TRBV29-1	CSVEAVTYGYTF	TGCAGCGTTGAAGCGGTAACCTATGGCTACACCTTC
TRBD1	once	TRBJ2-5	TRBV2	CASSELQGALGETQYF	TGTGCCAGCAGTGAATTACAGGGGGCACTCGGAGAGACCCAGTACTTC
NA	once	TRBJ1-4	TRBV4-1	CASSESIRENEKLFF	TGCGCCAGCAGCGAAAGCATTAGGGAGAATGAAAAACTGTTTTTT
TRBD1	NA	TRBJ2-3	TRBV30	CAWGDSNTQYF	TGTGCCTGGGGGGACAGTAATACGCAGTATTTT
NA	NA	TRBJ1-2	TRBV29-1	CSVEDPRSYTF	TGCAGCGTTGAAGACCCGAGGAGCTACACCTTC
NA	few	TRBJ1-1	TRBV6-5	CASSYSRLQGAFF	TGTGCCAGCAGTTACTCGCGTCTGCAGGGGGCTTTCTTT
NA	NA	TRBJ2-3	TRBV18	CASSPPATDTQYF	TGTGCCAGCTCACCACCGGCCACAGATACGCAGTATTTT
TRBD1	NA	TRBJ1-1	TRBV30	CAWSVRDRSRTEAFF	TGTGCCTGGAGTGTACGGGACAGAAGTCGCACTGAAGCTTTCTTT
NA	NA	TRBJ2-2	TRBV9	CASSVATSTGELFF	TGTGCCAGCAGCGTAGCGACTAGCACCGGGGAGCTGTTTTTT
NA	NA	TRBJ1-5	TRBV19	CASTQGNQPQHF	TGTGCCAGTACCCAGGGCAATCAGCCCCAGCATTTT
TRBD2	NA	TRBJ2-2	TRBV11-2	CASSSGLAGYGELFF	TGTGCCAGCAGCTCGGGACTAGCGGGGTACGGGGAGCTGTTTTTT
TRBD1	NA	TRBJ2-2	TRBV6-6	CATSDRGNTGELFF	TGTGCCACCAGTGACAGGGGGAACACCGGGGAGCTGTTTTTT
TRBD2	once	TRBJ2-3	TRBV7-9	CASSPGLAGGQDTQYF	TGTGCCAGCAGCCCGGGACTAGCGGGGGGGCAGGATACGCAGTATTTT
NA	NA	TRBJ1-3	TRBV6-5	CASSYGQPGNTIYF	TGTGCCAGCAGTTACGGACAGCCGGGAAACACCATATATTTT
TRBD1	NA	TRBJ1-1	TRBV5-8	CASSLRQGTEAFF	TGTGCCAGCAGCTTGAGACAGGGGACTGAAGCTTTCTTT
TRBD1	NA	TRBJ1-1	TRBV11-2	CASSLNRGNTEAFF	TGTGCCAGCAGCTTGAACAGGGGGAACACTGAAGCTTTCTTT
NA	NA	TRBJ1-2	TRBV19	CASSIGGTDYGYTF	TGTGCCAGTAGTATAGGAGGAACGGACTATGGCTACACCTTC
TRBD1	few	TRBJ2-5	TRBV9	CASSVAQGAIHRETQYF	TGTGCCAGCAGCGTAGCCCAGGGGGCGATTCATAGGGAGACCCAGTACTTC
NA	NA	TRBJ1-1	TRBV30	CAWMGEGVRTEAFF	TGTGCCTGGATGGGGGAGGGGGTTCGCACTGAAGCTTTCTTT
TRBD1	NA	TRBJ1-1	TRBV5-1	CASSSTQGTTEAFF	TGCGCCAGCAGCTCTACACAGGGGACCACTGAAGCTTTCTTT
TRBD1	NA	TRBJ1-3	TRBV4-2	CASSPGQANSGNTIYF	TGTGCCAGCAGCCCGGGACAGGCTAACTCTGGAAACACCATATATTTT
TRBD2	NA	TRBJ2-2	TRBV7-9	CASSLGLAGAVTGELFF	TGTGCCAGCAGCTTGGGGCTAGCGGGGGCCGTGACCGGGGAGCTGTTTTTT
NA	NA	TRBJ1-1	TRBV30	CAGDQLQGFTEAFF	TGTGCCGGAGACCAACTACAGGGTTTCACTGAAGCTTTCTTT
TRBD1	NA	TRBJ1-5	TRBV30	CAWSRAGGNQPQHF	TGTGCCTGGAGTAGGGCAGGGGGAAACCAGCCCCAGCATTTT
NA	NA	TRBJ2-4	TRBV7-2	CASSLKWAAVKNIQYF	TGTGCCAGCAGCTTAAAGTGGGCAGCAGTAAAAAACATTCAGTACTTC
NA	NA	TRBJ2-1	TRBV18	CASSPESSYNEQFF	TGTGCCAGCTCACCTGAGAGCTCCTACAATGAGCAGTTCTTC
TRBD2	NA	TRBJ2-3	TRBV18	CASSIRPSGMGTDTQYF	TGTGCCAGCTCAATCAGACCGAGCGGGATGGGCACAGATACGCAGTATTTT
NA	few	TRBJ1-5	TRBV28	CASHPGGSSNQPQHF	TGTGCCAGCCACCCGGGGGGAAGTAGCAATCAGCCCCAGCATTTT
NA	few	TRBJ1-1	TRBV18	CASSSSIAGAQKTEAFF	TGTGCCAGCTCATCATCGATTGCAGGGGCGCAGAAAACTGAAGCTTTCTTT
NA	NA	TRBJ1-1	TRBV9	CASSVAGDGDEAFF	TGTGCCAGCAGCGTTGCAGGGGACGGGGATGAAGCTTTCTTT
NA	NA	TRBJ1-1	TRBV7-9	CASSLGAGILNTEAFF	TGTGCCAGCAGCTTAGGGGCGGGGATACTGAACACTGAAGCTTTCTTT
TRBD2	NA	TRBJ2-7	TRBV28	CASSFETSGSSYEQYF	TGTGCCAGCAGTTTTGAAACTAGCGGATCCTCCTACGAGCAGTACTTC
TRBD1	few	TRBJ1-1	TRBV6-6	CASSYKGADTEAFF	TGTGCCAGCAGCTACAAGGGGGCAGATACTGAAGCTTTCTTT
TRBD1	NA	TRBJ1-5	TRBV10-3	CAISEGRGLRQPQHF	TGTGCCATCAGTGAGGGCAGGGGGTTAAGACAGCCCCAGCATTTT